This T cell receptor beta chain was captured by sequencing in a study of shared clonotypes between healthy human individuals. Whole-study findings and limits: Rarefaction exposed incomplete sorted-subset sequencing despite large depth.

A note on this clone: Its cognate antigen is unknown.

Execution of the assay was at deep level. Only in-frame clones appear in the TCRdb table, and some are missing; sequencing was by immunoSEQ multiplex PCR. The sample includes under 750,000 clones, 72% seen only once; the top ten take approximately 2%. The V gene end was trimmed by 5 bases and the J gene end by 2 bases; junction bases not matched to a gene: 12. The CDR3 covers 16 residues. The germline V gene encodes CDR1 KGHSH and CDR2 LQKENI. This clonotype originated in a woman in her twenties or thirties in good health. V usage is TRBV18 and J usage is TRBJ2-7; TRBD1 aligns across 7 bases. The specimen sequenced was memory CD4+ T cells sorted from blood. As for subset: CD45RA-negative fraction. The CDR3 bases are TGTGCCAGCTCATCCCTCAGACAGGGCCCAACCTACGAGCAGTACTTC. It is translated as CASSSLRQGPTYEQYF.